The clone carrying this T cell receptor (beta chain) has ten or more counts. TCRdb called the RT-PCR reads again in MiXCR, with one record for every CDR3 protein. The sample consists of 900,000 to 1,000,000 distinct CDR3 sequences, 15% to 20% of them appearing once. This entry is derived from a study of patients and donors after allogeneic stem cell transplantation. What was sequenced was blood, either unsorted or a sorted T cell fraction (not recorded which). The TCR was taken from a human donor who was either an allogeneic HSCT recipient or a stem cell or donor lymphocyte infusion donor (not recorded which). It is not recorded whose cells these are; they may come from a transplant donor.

CDR3 DNA: TGCAGTGCTATGCAGGGGACGAACACCGGGGAGCTGTTTTTT. This gives the protein CSAMQGTNTGELFF. V and J are TRBV20-1 and TRBJ2-2, with D possibly matching TRBD1 (6 bases). The length of the CDR3 is 14 residues. The V end was cut by 4 bases, the J end by 0 bases, with 9 bases between. Germline V CDR1 and CDR2: DFQATT, SNEGSKA (reference sequence).